This TCR beta chain was retrieved from a study of blood T cell repertoires in COVID-19. The CDR3 has 16 residues. Germline V gene sequence: CDR1 SGDLS, CDR2 YYNGEE. V trimming: 4 bases; J trimming: 6 bases; junction bases outside the gene matches: 10. Data came from immunoSEQ multiplex PCR; TCRdb stores just in-frame clones and leaves some out. The sample has about 190,000 clones, more than 85% seen once. The receptor was isolated from a woman aged 35 to 49 in a cohort exposed to, infected with or recovered from COVID-19 (not recorded which). This chain uses TRBV9 with TRBJ1-2, with TRBD1 matching 12 bases. The sequenced material came from PBMCs or T cells enriched from blood (not recorded which). The CDR3 protein is CASSPLTRDRGHGYTF. The CDR3 bases are TGTGCCAGCAGCCCCCTAACCCGGGACAGGGGGCATGGCTACACCTTC.